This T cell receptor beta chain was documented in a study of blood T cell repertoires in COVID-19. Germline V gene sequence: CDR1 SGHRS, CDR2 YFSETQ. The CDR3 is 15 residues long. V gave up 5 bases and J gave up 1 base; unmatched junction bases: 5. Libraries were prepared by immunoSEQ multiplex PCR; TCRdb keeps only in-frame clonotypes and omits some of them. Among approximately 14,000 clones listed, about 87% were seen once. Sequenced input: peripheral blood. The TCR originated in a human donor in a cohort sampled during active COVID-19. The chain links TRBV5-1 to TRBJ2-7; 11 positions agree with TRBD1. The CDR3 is CASRTGTGGSYEQYF. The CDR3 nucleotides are TGCGCCAGCAGGACCGGGACAGGGGGTTCCTACGAGCAGTACTTC. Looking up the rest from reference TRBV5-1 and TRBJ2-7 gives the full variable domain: KAGVTQTPRYLIKTRGQQVTLSCSPISGHRSVSWYQQTPGQGLQFLFEYFSETQRNKGNFPGRFSGRQFSNSRSEMNVSTLELGDSALYLCASRTGTGGSYEQYFGPGTRLTVT.